This is a list of T cell receptor beta chains from one sample in a study of blood T cell repertoires in COVID-19. The protocol was immunoSEQ multiplex PCR, while the TCRdb copy is restricted to in-frame clones and leaves out a portion. This sample has 490,000 or so clones, with roughly nine tenths found just once. Sequencing was performed on PBMCs or T cells enriched from blood (not recorded which). The origin of the receptors is a woman in her sixties who had recovered from COVID-19. CDR3s include the opening cysteine and the closing phenylalanine or tryptophan.

J,V,CDR3
TRBJ1-1,TRBV5-1,CASSQGTGAGTEAFF
TRBJ1-4,TRBV11-2,CASSVFGQGGEKLFF
TRBJ2-6,TRBV6-1,CASSEEVAAQIGNVLTF
TRBJ2-7,TRBV5-6,CASSWGTGDYEQYF
TRBJ1-1,TRBV12-3/TRBV12-4,CATSPQGRTEAFF
TRBJ1-2,TRBV10-3,CAIKPDRGEMYGYTF
TRBJ1-5,TRBV30,CAWSVGGGGNNQPQHF
TRBJ2-3,TRBV7-2,CASSATGHGTDTQYF
TRBJ1-3,TRBV28,CASSSGYRTTSGNTIYF
TRBJ2-1,TRBV7-8,CASSKRGAYNEQFF
TRBJ2-5,TRBV7-8,CASSLVGGGETQYF